A single sample is the source of the 24 T cell receptor beta chains below, sequenced in a study of control samples from healthy donors and cancer patients. The data were produced by immunoSEQ multiplex PCR, yet TCRdb's version contains in-frame clones alone and is incomplete. Of some 170,000 clones detected, 96% appear once; the ten largest clones hold around 0.92%. What was sequenced was blood. The receptor set was obtained from a woman in her twenties or thirties in good health.

V usage is TRBV6-6 and J usage is TRBJ1-5, with TRBD1 identical over 7 bases. The CDR3 runs to 14 residues. Germline V lookup: CDR1 MNHNY, CDR2 SVGAGI (reference sequence). V was pared by 2 bases and J by 4 bases, with 2 bases of the junction left unmatched. The CDR3 coding sequence is TGTGCCAGCAGTTACCGACAGGGTAATCAGCCCCAGCATTTT. Translated: CASSYRQGNQPQHF.

The chain joins TRBV30 to TRBJ1-6; no firm D call. Trimming took 5 bases from V and 16 from J, leaving 15 bases between them. Germline CDR1 GTSNPN, CDR2 SVGIG (reference sequence). This CDR3 spans 11 amino acids. CDR3 coding DNA: TGTGCCTGGGGCCACCGGGATATACTCCACTTT. Amino acids: CAWGHRDILHF.

The rearrangement uses TRBV29-1 and TRBJ1-1; D gene uncertain. Between the trimmed V and J ends, which lost 1 base and 3 bases, there was a span of 12 bases. Germline CDR1 is SQVTM and CDR2 is ANQGSEA. There are 14 residues in the CDR3. CDR3 bases: TGCAGCGTTGAAGGGGCAGGACGGTACACTGAAGCTTTCTTT. Protein: CSVEGAGRYTEAFF. The variable domain in full, completed from reference TRBV29-1 and TRBJ1-1, reads SAVISQKPSRDICQRGTSLTIQCQVDSQVTMMFWYRQQPGQSLTLIATANQGSEATYESGFVIDKFPISRPNLTFSTLTVSNMSPEDSSIYLCSVEGAGRYTEAFFGQGTRLTVV.

This rearrangement joins TRBV21-1 to TRBJ1-6; TRBD1, the table's D call, lacks a check against the DNA. TRBV21-1 is recorded as a pseudogene. The CDR3 runs to 18 residues. CDR3 sequence reads: CASSKVGDRGPYNSPLHF. The CDR3 nucleotides are TGTGCCAGCAGCAAAGTAGGGGACAGGGGGCCTTACAATTCACCCCTCCACTTT.

The chain joins TRBV27 to TRBJ1-6; D uncertain. The CDR3 length is 14 residues. The V end was cut by 6 bases, the J end by 3 bases, with 9 bases between. Per germline, CDR1 MNHEY and CDR2 SMNVEV (reference sequence). CDR3 bases: TGTGCCAGCAGAGTTGGTTTCTATAATTCACCCCTCCACTTT. Translation: CASRVGFYNSPLHF.

This chain connects TRBV28 to TRBJ2-7; 9 bases align to TRBD1. Germline V gives CDR1 MDHEN, CDR2 SYDVKM. The CDR3 sequence is 16 residues long. With V trimmed by 1 base and J by 3 bases, 7 bases remained unmatched. The DNA for the CDR3 is TGTGCCAGCAGTTTATCACCCCGGGACAGGGACTACGAGCAGTACTTC. It yields the protein CASSLSPRDRDYEQYF.

The count of this clone is one. The chain carries TRBV2 and TRBJ2-7; D is unresolved. Deletions cut 8 bases from V and 9 bases from J, with 11 bases between. Germline CDR1 SNHLY, CDR2 FYNNEI. The CDR3 consists of 10 residues. CDR3 nucleotide sequence: TGTGCCAGCGGGGTAGAAAGGCAGTACTTC. Translated: CASGVERQYF.

V is TRBV28 and J is TRBJ2-1, with 9 bases matching TRBD1. The germline V gene encodes CDR1 MDHEN and CDR2 SYDVKM. The ends lost 2 bases at V and 2 bases at J; junction bases unmatched: 4. The CDR3 consists of 16 residues. CDR3 coding DNA: TGTGCCAGCAGTTTAGGACAGGGGATCGCCTACAATGAGCAGTTCTTC. As protein: CASSLGQGIAYNEQFF.

The J gene is TRBJ2-7, the V gene TRBV6-6; possible D gene TRBD2, 5 bases. Trimming left V 6 bases short and J 2 bases short, with 11 bases between. The CDR3 covers 13 residues. Germline assignment: CDR1 MNHNY and CDR2 SVGAGI (reference sequence). In nucleotides, the CDR3 is TGTGCCAGCAGGGTACTAGTAACCTACGAGCAGTACTTC. It is translated as CASRVLVTYEQYF.

The chain uses TRBV5-6 and TRBJ1-5; 9 bases match TRBD1. V lost 4 bases, J lost 3 bases, and 8 bases stayed unmatched. The CDR3 has 16 residues. Per germline, CDR1 SGHDT and CDR2 YYEEEE. CDR3 amino acids: CASSTAGTGINQPQHF. The CDR3, as DNA: TGTGCCAGCAGCACCGCCGGGACAGGGATCAATCAGCCCCAGCATTTT. The complete variable domain, with remaining parts taken from reference TRBV5-6 and TRBJ1-5, reads DAGVTQSPTHLIKTRGQQVTLRCSPKSGHDTVSWYQQALGQGPQFIFQYYEEEERQRGNFPDRFSGHQFPNYSSELNVNALLLGDSALYLCASSTAGTGINQPQHFGDGTRLSIL.

The V and J genes are TRBV6-5 and TRBJ1-5; 8 bases line up with TRBD1. CDR3 length: 13 residues. CDR1 is MNHEY, CDR2 SVGAGI, per germline. J was trimmed by 5 bases and V by 8 bases; bases with no gene match: 5. As DNA, the CDR3 is TGTGCCAGCGGAGGACAGGGCGATCAGCCCCAGCATTTT. This encodes CASGGQGDQPQHF.

CDR3 amino acids: CASSLAMDRVYEQYF. In DNA form, the CDR3 reads TGCGCCAGCAGCTTGGCCATGGACAGGGTCTACGAGCAGTACTTC. V is TRBV5-1 and J is TRBJ2-7; TRBD1 aligns across 8 bases. The CDR3 totals 15 residues. V lost 0 bases to trimming and J lost 3 bases; unmatched junction nucleotides: 5. CDR1 SGHRS and CDR2 YFSETQ come from the germline V gene.

The rearrangement links TRBV5-1 to TRBJ2-5; tentatively, D is TRBD2 (6 bases). The CDR3 sequence is 15 residues long. Trimming took 0 bases from V and 2 from J, leaving 11 bases between them. Germline values: CDR1 SGHRS, CDR2 YFSETQ. The CDR3 spells CASSLALARQETQYF. In nucleotides, the CDR3 is TGCGCCAGCAGCTTGGCCCTAGCGAGACAAGAGACCCAGTACTTC.

The genes are TRBV27 and TRBJ2-2, with 9 bases lining up with TRBD2. The length of the CDR3 is 18 residues. V was clipped by 0 bases and J by 2 bases; unmatched bases: 7. Germline assignment: CDR1 MNHEY and CDR2 SMNVEV (reference sequence). CDR3 in amino acids: CASSLSRTSAYNTGELFF. CDR3 DNA: TGTGCCAGCAGTTTATCGAGGACTAGCGCTTACAACACCGGGGAGCTGTTTTTT.

This clone was counted a single time. The DNA of the CDR3 is TGTGCCAGCAGTGATCGGCCACCTAGGGGAACCGCGGGGTATACGCAGTATTTT. It specifies CASSDRPPRGTAGYTQYF. The chain joins TRBV2 to TRBJ2-3; possible D gene TRBD2, 6 bases. Germline-derived CDR1 and CDR2 are SNHLY and FYNNEI. V lost 3 bases to trimming and J lost 7 bases, with 26 bases between them. The CDR3 has 18 amino acids. The complete variable domain, with remaining parts taken from reference TRBV2 and TRBJ2-3, reads EPEVTQTPSHQVTQMGQEVILRCVPISNHLYFYWYRQILGQKVEFLVSFYNNEISEKSEIFDDQFSVERPDGSNFTLKIRSTKLEDSAMYFCASSDRPPRGTAGYTQYFGPGTRLTVL.

The chain recombines TRBV7-8 with TRBJ2-7; D may be TRBD1 or TRBD2 (5 bases each). The CDR3 spans 14 residues. Germline assignment: CDR1 SGHVS and CDR2 FQNEAQ. Deletions cut 4 bases from V and 0 bases from J, with 10 bases between. Here the CDR3 reads CASSWDAFSYEQYF. In DNA form, the CDR3 reads TGTGCCAGCAGCTGGGACGCATTCTCCTACGAGCAGTACTTC.

V and J are TRBV2 and TRBJ2-3; possible D gene TRBD2, 5 bases. Looked up from germline, CDR1 is SNHLY and CDR2 is FYNNEI. The CDR3 totals 15 residues. V dropped 0 bases and J dropped 2 bases, with 9 bases sitting between them. The CDR3 region has the DNA TGTGCCAGCAGTGAAGCTAGAGCGGCCACAGATACGCAGTATTTT. It yields the protein CASSEARAATDTQYF.

The V call is TRBV27, the J call TRBJ1-6; D gene unclear. Germline V CDR1 and CDR2: MNHEY, SMNVEV (reference sequence). The CDR3 spans 16 residues. Trimming shortened V by 4 bases and J by 8 bases, and 18 bases separated the two germline ends. The chain's CDR3 is CASSYRSQRPDSPLHF. The CDR3, as DNA: TGTGCCAGCAGTTATAGATCACAGAGGCCGGATTCACCCCTCCACTTT.

The chain recombines TRBV20-1 with TRBJ1-5; possibly TRBD1 for D (6 bases). Per germline, CDR1 DFQATT and CDR2 SNEGSKA (reference sequence). The CDR3 consists of 12 residues. V was trimmed by 4 bases and J by 11 bases, leaving 15 bases between them. CDR3 DNA: TGCAGTGCTATTGACAGGTCATCGGCCCAGCATTTT. Translating it yields CSAIDRSSAQHF.

The J gene is TRBJ2-2, the V gene TRBV19, with 8 bases fitting TRBD1. This CDR3 spans 15 amino acids. With V trimmed by 7 bases and J by 4 bases, 8 bases remained unmatched. The germline gives CDR1 LNHDA, CDR2 SQIVND (reference sequence). The CDR3 sequence is CASTKRQGTTGELFF. Written as DNA, the CDR3 is TGTGCCAGTACCAAACGACAGGGGACCACCGGGGAGCTGTTTTTT.

This chain links TRBV5-6 with TRBJ2-1; unclear D gene. Germline V gene lookup returns CDR1 SGHDT and CDR2 YYEEEE. CDR3 size: 13 residues. V lost 3 bases, J lost 8 bases, and 12 bases lay in between. The CDR3 DNA is TGTGCCAGCAGCTGGGTTAGTGACGATGAGCAGTTCTTC. Amino acid sequence: CASSWVSDDEQFF. Using reference TRBV5-6 and TRBJ2-1 for the parts outside the CDR3, the full variable domain is DAGVTQSPTHLIKTRGQQVTLRCSPKSGHDTVSWYQQALGQGPQFIFQYYEEEERQRGNFPDRFSGHQFPNYSSELNVNALLLGDSALYLCASSWVSDDEQFFGPGTRLTVL.

This chain links TRBV6-6 with TRBJ1-2; TRBD1 might be the D (6 bases). V was trimmed by 6 bases and J by 8 bases, leaving 13 bases between them. This CDR3 region has 12 residues. The germline gives CDR1 MNHNY, CDR2 SVGAGI (reference sequence). Written as DNA, the CDR3 is TGTGCCAGCAGCTTCACAGGGCAAGGCTACACCTTC. It translates to CASSFTGQGYTF.

In regard to this clone: The junction differs from germline at one of its ends, possibly a read error. This chain links TRBV19 with TRBJ1-1; D unresolved. The CDR3 is made up of 10 amino acids. Germline V gives CDR1 LNHDA, CDR2 SQIVND (reference sequence). The CDR3 sequence: CGSGTYEAFF. The DNA of the CDR3 is TGCGGCTCCGGTACCTATGAAGCTTTCTTT.

The CDR3: CASSPQGGSGETQYF. The CDR3 DNA sequence: TGTGCCAGCAGCCCCCAGGGGGGTTCAGGGGAGACCCAGTACTTC. This chain links TRBV7-9 with TRBJ2-5; maybe TRBD1 (7 bases). CDR3 length equals 15 residues. The germline V and J ends were trimmed by 5 bases and 5 bases, with 18 bases remaining between them. Germline assignment: CDR1 SEHNR and CDR2 FQNEAQ (reference sequence).